In its sample, the clone carrying this T cell receptor (beta chain) is medium-sized. Via MiXCR, TCRdb re-called the RT-PCR reads, giving one row per CDR3 protein. Counted here are around 5,600 distinct CDR3 sequences, 7.5% to 9% occurring once; the ten biggest clones make up about 9.4%. This sample is drawn from a study of immune reconstitution after stem cell transplant in scleroderma. CDR3 length: 17 residues. The junction had 9 bases not matched to a gene; V was cut back by 3 bases and J by 2 bases. The germline gives CDR1 SGHDT, CDR2 YYEEEE. The sequence derives from a male donor with systemic sclerosis. This rearrangement joins TRBV5-6 to TRBJ2-7, with 12 bases identical to TRBD2. The sample was collected before or after autologous hematopoietic stem cell transplantation (not recorded which). In nucleotides, the CDR3 is TGTGCCAGCAGCTCGCGAATGGGACTAGCGGGCACCTACGAGCAGTACTTC. Its translation: CASSSRMGLAGTYEQYF.